The rows below give T cell receptor beta chains drawn from one sample of a study of T cell changes during pregnancy in multiple sclerosis. Some clones are missing from TCRdb's copy, which holds only in-frame ones; the method was immunoSEQ multiplex PCR. The table shows approximately 47,000 clones, with 80% to 90% occurring only once. The sequencing used peripheral blood, collected in the first trimester of pregnancy. These receptors were obtained from a female donor with multiple sclerosis, enrolled in a pregnancy study. The CDR3 runs from the conserved cysteine through the conserved F or W. A D gene is named only where the DNA matches it firmly. Not every row has a clone size; where given, it reads once, few, many or a size class.

12 | NA | TRBJ1-1 | TRBV5-6 | NA | TGTGCCAGCAGTTTAGGCGAGGCTGAAGCTTTCTTT | CASSLGEAEAFF
15 | NA | TRBJ1-4 | TRBV2 | TRBD1 | TGTGCCAGCACCGCACAGGGGGGAGACAATGAAAAACTGTTTTTT | CASTAQGGDNEKLFF
13 | NA | TRBJ2-1 | TRBV6-1 | NA | TGTGCCAGCAGTGAAAGAATGAGATCTGAGCAGTTCTTC | CASSERMRSEQFF
14 | NA | TRBJ1-1 | TRBV5-1 | NA | TGCGCCAGCAGCGGGCCCCAGGGGCCCACTGAAGCTTTCTTT | CASSGPQGPTEAFF
13 | once | TRBJ1-5 | TRBV4-1 | NA | TGCGCCAGCAGCCAGGCCCGTAATCAGCCCCAGCATTTT | CASSQARNQPQHF
15 | NA | TRBJ2-7 | TRBV5-6 | TRBD2 | TGTGCCAGCAGCTCTTCACTAGCGTTCTCCTACGAGCAGTACTTC | CASSSSLAFSYEQYF
17 | once | TRBJ2-5 | TRBV28 | TRBD1 | TGTGCCAGCACCCCGACAGGGATGATTGGGACACAAGAGACCCAGTACTTC | CASTPTGMIGTQETQYF
14 | few | TRBJ2-2 | TRBV12-5 | NA | TGTGCTAGTGGTTCAGACACACAAACCGGGGAGCTGTTTTTT | CASGSDTQTGELFF
13 | NA | TRBJ2-5 | TRBV2 | TRBD2 | TGTGCCAGCAGTTGGACTAGCGGAGAGACCCAGTACTTC | CASSWTSGETQYF
15 | NA | TRBJ2-3 | TRBV28 | TRBD2 | TGTGCCAGCAGTTTGGCAGCGGGGGGGCGGGATACGCAGTATTTT | CASSLAAGGRDTQYF
14 | NA | TRBJ2-7 | TRBV9 | TRBD1 | TGTGCCAGCAGCTTCGGACAGGGGACCTACGAGCAGTACTTC | CASSFGQGTYEQYF
16 | NA | TRBJ1-5 | TRBV6-5 | NA | TGTGCCAGCAGTTACTCGATTCCTTTCGACAGTCAGCCCCAGCATTTT | CASSYSIPFDSQPQHF
15 | NA | TRBJ2-4 | TRBV21-1 | NA | TGTGCCAGCAGCCCTACCCAGGGGAGCAAAAACATTCAGTACTTC | CASSPTQGSKNIQYF
14 | NA | TRBJ2-7 | TRBV9 | NA | TGTGCCAGCAGCGTCTCCGGGGGACCCTACGAGCAGTACTTC | CASSVSGGPYEQYF
16 | NA | TRBJ2-5 | TRBV5-4 | TRBD2 | TGTGCCAGCAGCTCGGGGAAGCGGGGGGGGATGGAGACCCAGTACTTC | CASSSGKRGGMETQYF
15 | NA | TRBJ1-4 | TRBV2 | NA | TGTGCCAGCAGTGAAATCGCCGGGTATAATGAAAAACTGTTTTTT | CASSEIAGYNEKLFF
16 | NA | TRBJ1-5 | TRBV21-1 | NA | TGTGCCTCCCTACAGGGTTTGGTGCATCGCAATCAGCCCCAGCATTTT | CASLQGLVHRNQPQHF
13 | NA | TRBJ2-7 | TRBV7-6 | NA | TGTGCCAGCAGCTTTGGGGAGCCCTACGAGCAGTACTTC | CASSFGEPYEQYF